This TCR beta chain was captured by sequencing in a study of blood T cell repertoires in COVID-19. The repertoire was sequenced with immunoSEQ multiplex PCR; TCRdb's copy has only in-frame clones and lacks some. Among under 200,000 clones, approximately 91% were seen once, and the ten largest hold approximately 0.77%. V lost 3 bases and J 5 bases, leaving 10 bases between the germline ends. CDR1 is MGHRA and CDR2 is YSYEKL in the germline V gene. This CDR3 has 14 residues. The clonotype originates from a young woman who had recovered from COVID-19. Sequencing used PBMCs or T cells enriched from blood (not recorded which). This chain connects TRBV4-1 to TRBJ2-2; D might be TRBD2 (7 bases). The CDR3 loop is CASSHEGGTGELFF. The CDR3 region has the DNA TGCGCCAGCAGCCATGAGGGGGGGACCGGGGAGCTGTTTTTT.